This TCR beta chain was identified during a study of blood T cell repertoires in COVID-19. Trimming pared 6 bases from V and 4 bases from J, leaving 13 bases between. The length of the CDR3 is 13 residues. Profiling relied on immunoSEQ multiplex PCR, and the TCRdb table lists in-frame clones only, not all of them. Of under 300,000 clones in the sample, 75% to 90% were seen once. This TCR came from a woman aged 40 to 55 who had recovered from COVID-19. The chain joins TRBV12-3 or TRBV12-4 to TRBJ2-7; D unclear. Specimen: peripheral blood. The CDR3 DNA reads as TGTGCCAGCAGGCGAGCTGACATGTACGAGCAGTACTTC. It codes for CASRRADMYEQYF.